This TCR beta chain came from a study of blood T cell repertoires in COVID-19. Study-wide context: Samples representing acute and convalescent COVID-19 were sourced from the United States, Italy and Spain.

TCRdb's table, derived via immunoSEQ multiplex PCR, lists solely in-frame clones and lacks some. Found here are 150,000 to 200,000 clones, roughly 90% of them singletons; the top ten hold approximately 7.6%. Participants came from some 23 US areas, aged roughly 18 to 95 years. Cohorts were based on clinical histories the participants reported. The V gene lost 8 bases and the J gene lost 2 bases, with 10 bases spanning the gap. The CDR3 runs 13 residues. The chain carries TRBV12-3 or TRBV12-4 and TRBJ1-3, with a weak D call TRBD1 (6 bases). The sequence was collected from a woman between 18 and 29 years old who had recovered from COVID-19. The source material was PBMCs or T cells enriched from blood (not recorded which). CDR3 in DNA: TGTGCCAGCGGTAACAGGGCTGGAAACACCATATATTTT. Translating it yields CASGNRAGNTIYF.